Each of the 19 T cell receptor beta chains below was sequenced from the same sample in a study of cytomegalovirus exposure and HLA in healthy donors. The PCR employed 60 Vbeta primers together with 13 Jbeta primers. Using immunoSEQ multiplex PCR, the repertoire was profiled, and TCRdb retains in-frame clones only, with some absent. Among around 150,000 clones listed, roughly 65% were seen once. Sequenced: PBMCs. All receptors come from a man in his fifties or sixties in good health and CMV-seronegative.

This rearrangement joins TRBV5-1 to TRBJ1-5; 8 nucleotides align to TRBD1. This CDR3 contains 15 residues. The junction had 2 bases not matched to a gene; V was cut back by 0 bases and J by 3 bases. Germline-derived CDR1 and CDR2 are SGHRS and YFSETQ. The CDR3 coding sequence is TGCGCCAGCAGCTTGGGGGACAGGTTCAATCAGCCCCAGCATTTT. This translates into CASSLGDRFNQPQHF.

The CDR3 nucleotides read TGTGCCTTGGAGGCGGTAGCGGGTTACCAAGAGACCCAGTACTTC. Encoded protein: CALEAVAGYQETQYF. The V and J genes are TRBV30 and TRBJ2-5, with 7 bases lining up with TRBD2. The germline CDR1 and CDR2 sequences are GTSNPN and SVGIG (reference sequence). This CDR3 contains 15 residues. J was trimmed by 0 bases and V by 7 bases; bases with no gene match: 11.

Only a few counts were recorded for this clone. The gene calls are TRBV5-6 and TRBJ1-1, with D maybe TRBD1 (6 bases). This CDR3 region has 13 residues. With 7 bases removed from V and 7 bases from J, the gap between germline ends came to 17 bases. The germline V gene has CDR1 SGHDT and CDR2 YYEEEE. The CDR3 here is CASGNTGKGEAFF. CDR3 nucleotides: TGTGCCAGCGGCAACACAGGGAAGGGTGAAGCTTTCTTT.

The chain links TRBV2 to TRBJ2-1; D is unresolved. Trimming removed 3 bases at V and 7 bases at J, with 7 bases between. This CDR3 comprises 12 residues. Per germline, CDR1 SNHLY and CDR2 FYNNEI. The CDR3 loop reads CASSDGRNEQFF. DNA of the CDR3: TGTGCCAGCAGTGACGGCAGGAATGAGCAGTTCTTC.

In its sample, this clone was seen a few times. The gene calls are TRBV29-1 and TRBJ2-1, with 7 positions matching TRBD1. The germline CDR1 and CDR2 sequences are SQVTM and ANQGSEA. After removal of 4 bases from V and 11 bases from J, the junction contained 5 bases not matched to a gene. This CDR3 is built from 11 residues. Here the CDR3 DNA reads TGCAGCGTTGCACAGGGGCTGCAGCAGTTCTTC. Translation gives CSVAQGLQQFF.

The chain is built from TRBV7-8 and TRBJ1-4; D not certain. CDR3 length equals 16 residues. The V end was cut by 2 bases, the J end by 7 bases, with 17 bases between. In germline, CDR1 is SGHVS, CDR2 FQNEAQ. The CDR3 bases are TGTGCCAGCAGCTTAAAGGGAGGCTGGGAGGGTGAAAAACTGTTTTTT. Its translation: CASSLKGGWEGEKLFF.

This clone was seen a handful of times. The chain links TRBV19 to TRBJ1-1; TRBD1 might be the D (5 bases). V was pared by 4 bases and J by 0 bases, with 18 bases between. The CDR3 runs to 17 residues. Germline CDR1 is LNHDA and CDR2 is SQIVND (reference sequence). The CDR3 nucleotides are TGTGCCAGTAGTAGTAGAGACAGTTTGACCTTGAACACTGAAGCTTTCTTT. Residues: CASSSRDSLTLNTEAFF.

V gene TRBV10-2 combines with J gene TRBJ2-1; 7 positions agree with TRBD2. Germline assignment: CDR1 WSHSY and CDR2 SAAADI. The CDR3 is 13 amino acids. V lost 7 bases to trimming and J lost 10 bases; unmatched junction nucleotides: 10. The CDR3 protein is CASTRREGGEQFF. CDR3 in DNA: TGCGCCAGCACTAGAAGAGAGGGAGGGGAGCAGTTCTTC.

This chain links TRBV19 with TRBJ1-1, with D possibly matching TRBD1 (6 bases). The CDR3 is 14 amino acids. Trimming removed 6 bases from V and 4 bases from J, with 15 bases in between. Germline CDR1 is LNHDA and CDR2 is SQIVND (reference sequence). The CDR3 loop is CASRDQGPGTEAFF. The CDR3 DNA reads as TGTGCCAGTAGGGACCAGGGGCCCGGCACTGAAGCTTTCTTT. The full variable domain, with the rest looked up from reference TRBV19 and TRBJ1-1, is DGGITQSPKYLFRKEGQNVTLSCEQNLNHDAMYWYRQDPGQGLRLIYYSQIVNDFQKGDIAEGYSVSREKKESFPLTVTSAQKNPTAFYLCASRDQGPGTEAFFGQGTRLTVV.

This clone came up a few times. The chain uses TRBV23-1 and TRBJ2-7; unclear D gene. TRBV23-1 is marked as an open reading frame, function uncertain. V was cut by 0 bases and J by 3 bases, with 27 bases left in between. The CDR3 has 20 residues. This CDR3 reads CASSQSPGTSQRSSGYEQYF. For the CDR3, the DNA is TGCGCCAGCAGTCAATCGCCGGGTACGAGTCAAAGGAGTTCGGGCTACGAGCAGTACTTC.

CDR3 loop: CAWNSGAGVWFF. CDR3 DNA: TGTGCCTGGAATTCCGGGGCGGGAGTATGGTTCTTC. V gene TRBV30 combines with J gene TRBJ2-1; 7 bases agree with TRBD2. There are 12 residues in the CDR3. After removal of 4 bases from V and 15 bases from J, the junction contained 12 bases not matched to a gene. CDR1 and CDR2 from the germline V gene are GTSNPN and SVGIG (reference sequence).

The V gene is TRBV19, the J gene TRBJ2-7; 8 bases align to TRBD2. Germline CDR1 reads LNHDA; CDR2 reads SQIVND (reference sequence). With V trimmed by 3 bases and J by 4 bases, 5 bases remained unmatched. This CDR3 comprises 14 residues. The CDR3 is CASSINLAGYEQYF. CDR3 DNA sequence: TGTGCCAGTAGTATTAACTTAGCGGGATACGAGCAGTACTTC.

This chain links TRBV7-8 with TRBJ2-7; the D gene is possibly TRBD2 (5 bases). The CDR3 contains 18 residues. Germline V gives CDR1 SGHVS, CDR2 FQNEAQ. The ends were cut back, 0 bases at V and 2 bases at J, with 20 bases in the middle. The chain's CDR3 is CASSLARAGLSLTYEQYF. Here the CDR3 DNA reads TGTGCCAGCAGCTTAGCTCGTGCGGGTCTCTCCCTCACCTACGAGCAGTACTTC.

This sequence joins TRBV29-1 and TRBJ2-7; possible D gene TRBD2, 5 bases. The CDR3 spans 12 residues. Trimming cost V 5 bases and J 3 bases, with 11 bases left between them. Germline V lookup: CDR1 SQVTM, CDR2 ANQGSEA. The CDR3 DNA sequence: TGCAGCGTTATCAGGACTGACTACGAGCAGTACTTC. This encodes CSVIRTDYEQYF.

This clone came up once. A read error may produce the germline difference seen at one junction end. The CDR3 spells CASRLGGMENTIYF. The CDR3 DNA follows: TGTGCCAGCAGGTTAGGGGGCATGGAGAACACCATATATTTT. This chain joins TRBV7-9 and TRBJ1-3; 7 bases align to TRBD1. The CDR3 is made up of 14 amino acids. Germline lookup yields CDR1 SEHNR and CDR2 FQNEAQ (reference sequence). The full variable domain, its missing parts supplied by reference TRBV7-9 and TRBJ1-3, is DTGVSQNPRHKITKRGQNVTFRCDPISEHNRLYWYRQTLGQGPEFLTYFQNEAQLEKSRLLSDRFSAERPKGSFSTLEIQRTEQGDSAMYLCASRLGGMENTIYFGEGSWLTVV.

The genes are TRBV28 and TRBJ1-2, with 7 positions matching TRBD1. The CDR3 covers 14 residues. Germline values: CDR1 MDHEN, CDR2 SYDVKM. The trim removed 7 bases at V and 4 bases at J, leaving 9 bases unmatched. For the CDR3, the DNA is TGTGCCAGCACCCCGACAGGGTTCCTCTATGGCTACACCTTC. This sequence encodes CASTPTGFLYGYTF.

The chain recombines TRBV10-1 with TRBJ2-3; 7 nucleotides line up with TRBD1. V lost 5 bases to trimming and J lost 0 bases; unmatched junction nucleotides: 5. This CDR3 spans 15 amino acids. The V gene's germline CDR1 is WNHNN and CDR2 SYGVQD (reference sequence). DNA for the CDR3: TGCGCCAGCAGTTACGGGACAGAAAGCACAGATACGCAGTATTTT. Translation gives CASSYGTESTDTQYF.

CDR3 in DNA: TGCGCCAGCAGCTCGGGCGGGGGGGAGACTGGAAACACCATATATTTT. Amino acid sequence: CASSSGGGETGNTIYF. The rearrangement uses TRBV5-1 and TRBJ1-3; D perhaps matches TRBD1 (5 bases). The germline gives CDR1 SGHRS, CDR2 YFSETQ. The CDR3 has 16 amino acids. V was trimmed by 3 bases and J by 2 bases, leaving 15 bases between them.

The chain employs TRBV2 and TRBJ1-6; possibly TRBD1 for D (6 bases). Trimming pared 1 base from V and 9 bases from J, leaving 13 bases between. The CDR3 contains 15 residues. Germline V gene sequence: CDR1 SNHLY, CDR2 FYNNEI. The CDR3 DNA reads TGTGCCAGCAGTGAAGTACAGGGTTGGGGTTCACCCCTCCACTTT. Protein: CASSEVQGWGSPLHF.